These 27 T cell receptor beta chains originate from one sample sequenced in a study of CD8 T cells in Susac syndrome. With random hexamers, reverse transcription was performed on roughly 0.5 to 1 ug of RNA. TCRdb reprocessed the immunoSEQ multiplex PCR reads via MiXCR and lists one record per CDR3 protein. Of about 180,000 distinct CDR3 sequences listed, about 93% were seen once; the top ten hold 0.099%. Sequencing input: CD4+ T cells from PBMCs. The receptors stem from a human donor with Susac syndrome.

The CDR3 sequence is CSVAGQEIAKNIQYF. The DNA of the CDR3 is TGCAGCGTTGCGGGACAGGAGATAGCCAAAAACATTCAGTACTTC. The chain combines TRBV29-1 with TRBJ2-4, with 8 bases that match TRBD1. J lost 0 bases, V lost 4 bases, and 5 bases had no gene match. In germline, CDR1 is SQVTM, CDR2 ANQGSEA. The CDR3 runs to 15 residues.

The J gene is TRBJ1-2, the V gene TRBV28; D uncertain. The germline V gene has CDR1 MDHEN and CDR2 SYDVKM. CDR3 length equals 13 residues. V was trimmed by 3 bases and J by 4 bases, leaving 9 bases between them. CDR3 in amino acids: CASSFMAFYGYTF. The CDR3 bases are TGTGCCAGCAGTTTTATGGCCTTCTATGGCTACACCTTC.

V is TRBV7-3 and J is TRBJ1-1; D is ambiguous. The CDR3 spans 13 residues. Germline lookup yields CDR1 SGHTA and CDR2 FQGTGA. V was clipped by 5 bases and J by 3 bases, with 10 bases between them. CDR3 sequence: CASSATKDTEAFF. DNA for the CDR3: TGTGCCAGCAGCGCCACTAAGGACACTGAAGCTTTCTTT.

This chain links TRBV7-9 with TRBJ1-1, with a tentative D call TRBD1 (5 bases). Per the germline V gene, CDR1 is SEHNR and CDR2 is FQNEAQ (reference sequence). V gave up 5 bases and J gave up 3 bases, with 16 bases separating them. This CDR3 spans 15 amino acids. The CDR3, as DNA: TGTGCCAGCAGCCCCCACGCGCGGGGGGACACTGAAGCTTTCTTT. Its translation is CASSPHARGDTEAFF.

The chain uses TRBV10-3 and TRBJ1-1; D perhaps matches TRBD1 (6 bases). The length of the CDR3 is 14 residues. V gave up 9 bases and J gave up 2 bases, with 16 bases separating them. Looked up from germline, CDR1 is ENHRY and CDR2 is SYGVKD. This CDR3 reads CAITDGGQNTEAFF. The CDR3 region has the DNA TGTGCCATTACGGACGGGGGCCAAAACACTGAAGCTTTCTTT.

Only one count was recorded for this clonotype. The genes are TRBV15 and TRBJ2-5; D remains ambiguous. This CDR3 contains 14 residues. CDR1 LNHNV and CDR2 YYDKDF come from the germline V gene (reference sequence). V lost 1 base and J lost 4, with 10 bases in between. CDR3 amino acids: CATSRGSVGETQYF. In nucleotides, the CDR3 is TGTGCCACCAGCAGAGGGAGCGTTGGAGAGACCCAGTACTTC. Full variable domain (remainder filled in from reference TRBV15 and TRBJ2-5): DAMVIQNPRYQVTQFGKPVTLSCSQTLNHNVMYWYQQKSSQAPKLLFHYYDKDFNNEADTPDNFQSRRPNTSFCFLDIRSPGLGDTAMYLCATSRGSVGETQYFGPGTRLLVL.

V is TRBV3-1 and J is TRBJ1-5; D gene unclear. V lost 3 bases to trimming and J lost 2 bases, with 5 bases between them. In germline, CDR1 is LGHDT, CDR2 YNNKEL (reference sequence). There are 13 residues in the CDR3. DNA for the CDR3: TGTGCCAGCAGCCATGGTGGCAATCAGCCCCAGCATTTT. Protein product: CASSHGGNQPQHF.

The genes are TRBV28 and TRBJ1-1, with TRBD1 as a possible D gene (6 bases). The V end lost 5 bases, the J end lost 4 bases, and 20 bases lay between the germline ends. Germline loops: CDR1 MDHEN, CDR2 SYDVKM. The CDR3 spans 16 residues. DNA of the CDR3: TGTGCCAGCAGTACCAATTCCAACAGGGCGGGCACTGAAGCTTTCTTT. This encodes CASSTNSNRAGTEAFF.

The V gene is TRBV20-1, the J gene TRBJ1-2; 8 bases are shared with TRBD1. There are 16 residues in the CDR3. V lost 5 bases and J lost 1; bases outside the gene matches: 12. Germline values: CDR1 DFQATT, CDR2 SNEGSKA (reference sequence). This chain's CDR3 is CSAGSPGDRSNYGYTF. CDR3 DNA: TGCAGTGCTGGAAGCCCAGGGGACAGGAGTAACTATGGCTACACCTTC.

This clonotype showed up just once. The CDR3 reads CASSLERDVAYNEQFF. CDR3 sequence (DNA): TGCGCCAGCAGCTTGGAAAGGGACGTAGCATACAATGAGCAGTTCTTC. The rearrangement joins TRBV5-1 to TRBJ2-1; D assignment may be TRBD1 or TRBD2 (5 bases each). The CDR3 has 16 amino acids. Trimming took off 0 bases at V and 4 bases at J, with 14 bases between the two ends. Germline V gene data show CDR1 as SGHRS and CDR2 as YFSETQ.

The rearrangement joins TRBV6-1 to TRBJ1-2; no definite D call. The ends were cut back, 6 bases at V and 3 bases at J, with 11 bases in the middle. CDR1 and CDR2 (germline): MNHNS, SASEGT. The CDR3 extends over 13 amino acids. The CDR3 DNA reads TGTGCCAGCAGGGAGGGCCTGGACTATGGCTACACCTTC. This codes for CASREGLDYGYTF.

The gene calls are TRBV5-1 and TRBJ1-5, with D maybe TRBD1 (5 bases). Per the germline V gene, CDR1 is SGHRS and CDR2 is YFSETQ. V shed 0 bases and J shed 4 bases, with 8 bases lying between them. The CDR3 is made up of 14 amino acids. The CDR3 spells CASSLDAGNQPQHF. Here the CDR3 DNA reads TGCGCCAGCAGCTTGGATGCAGGGAATCAGCCCCAGCATTTT.

The V call is TRBV29-1, the J call TRBJ1-1; unclear D gene. Germline CDR1 SQVTM, CDR2 ANQGSEA. The CDR3 extends over 12 amino acids. Trimming stripped 6 bases from V and 5 bases from J, with 13 bases between. The CDR3, as DNA: TGCAGCGTAGCGGTGGCGCAAACTGAAGCTTTCTTT. Protein product: CSVAVAQTEAFF.

This clonotype has a single count. The chain uses TRBV4-3 and TRBJ2-1; 9 bases are shared with TRBD2. The CDR3 consists of 19 residues. The V and J ends lost 0 bases and 0 bases, in that order; junction bases with no gene match: 9. Germline-derived CDR1 and CDR2 are LGHNA and YSLEER. CDR3 nucleotide sequence: TGCGCCAGCAGCCAAGATCTGAGGACTAGCGATAGCTCCTACAATGAGCAGTTCTTC. Translation: CASSQDLRTSDSSYNEQFF.

J is TRBJ2-2 and V is TRBV20-1, with D possibly being TRBD1 (5 bases). The CDR3 length is 13 residues. The V end lost 0 bases, the J end lost 6 bases, and 8 bases lay between the germline ends. CDR1 and CDR2 (germline): DFQATT, SNEGSKA (reference sequence). The CDR3 sequence: CSARDSTAGELFF. CDR3 DNA: TGCAGTGCTAGAGACTCGACAGCCGGGGAGCTGTTTTTT.

The rearrangement links TRBV28 to TRBJ2-5; possibly TRBD1 or TRBD2 for D (5 bases each). The germline V and J ends were trimmed by 5 bases and 5 bases, with 27 bases remaining between them. CDR1 is MDHEN and CDR2 is SYDVKM in the germline V gene. The CDR3 runs to 18 residues. CDR3 protein: CASSPLGANQAVGETQYF. CDR3 bases: TGTGCCAGCAGTCCCCTCGGGGCAAACCAGGCGGTTGGGGAGACCCAGTACTTC.

The chain recombines TRBV20-1 with TRBJ2-7; 11 positions agree with TRBD2. Germline trimming cut 1 base from V and 3 bases from J; bases unmatched to any gene: 2. Looked up from germline, CDR1 is DFQATT and CDR2 is SNEGSKA (reference sequence). The CDR3 is made up of 14 amino acids. The CDR3 bases are TGCAGTGCTAGAGTAGCGGGGGGGCGCTACGAGCAGTACTTC. Encoded protein: CSARVAGGRYEQYF.

The chain carries TRBV5-4 and TRBJ2-1, with D maybe TRBD2 (6 bases). With 0 bases removed from V and 0 bases from J, the gap between germline ends came to 16 bases. This CDR3 has 18 amino acids. CDR1 and CDR2 from the germline V gene are SGHNT and YYREEE (reference sequence). In DNA, the CDR3 is TGTGCCAGCAGCTTGGGCGCCGGGAGTAGGAACTCCTACAATGAGCAGTTCTTC. Encoded protein: CASSLGAGSRNSYNEQFF.

The chain employs TRBV6-6 and TRBJ1-1; 9 nucleotides align to TRBD1. The V segment lost 0 bases and the J segment 11 bases; nucleotides outside the gene matches: 4. This CDR3 comprises 13 residues. Germline V gives CDR1 MNHNY, CDR2 SVGAGI (reference sequence). The CDR3 sequence is CASSYSRDRDAFF. The CDR3 DNA reads as TGTGCCAGCAGTTACTCGAGGGACAGGGATGCTTTCTTT.

This clonotype was seen only once. The rearrangement links TRBV20-1 to TRBJ1-2, with unresolved D. Trimming stripped 0 bases from V and 5 bases from J, with 16 bases between. The CDR3 totals 15 residues. Germline V CDR1 and CDR2: DFQATT, SNEGSKA (reference sequence). CDR3 sequence reads: CSARDRGRVDYGYTF. The CDR3 DNA reads as TGCAGTGCTAGAGATCGAGGAAGGGTTGATTATGGCTACACCTTC.

The rearrangement links TRBV20-1 to TRBJ1-5; possibly TRBD1 for D (5 bases). CDR3 size: 15 residues. CDR1 DFQATT and CDR2 SNEGSKA come from the germline V gene (reference sequence). The germline V and J ends were trimmed by 0 bases and 5 bases, with 14 bases remaining between them. DNA for the CDR3: TGCAGTGCTAGAGATGCGGGACTGGACCATCAGCCCCAGCATTTT. This gives the protein CSARDAGLDHQPQHF.

The genes are TRBV20-1 and TRBJ2-5; D is ambiguous. Germline CDR1 and CDR2: DFQATT and SNEGSKA (reference sequence). The V end lost 0 bases, the J end lost 6 bases, and 5 bases lay between the germline ends. This CDR3 comprises 11 residues. The CDR3 DNA is TGCAGTGCTAGAGATGTAAAGACCCAGTACTTC. Its translation is CSARDVKTQYF.

This clonotype showed up just once. The rearrangement joins TRBV9 to TRBJ1-6; D gene unclear. The CDR3 length is 15 residues. With 4 bases removed from V and 7 bases from J, the gap between germline ends came to 15 bases. The germline V gene encodes CDR1 SGDLS and CDR2 YYNGEE. CDR3 nucleotides: TGTGCCAGCAGCCGATATGGGGTTTCAAATTCACCCCTCCACTTT. Its protein is CASSRYGVSNSPLHF.

The rearrangement joins TRBV30 to TRBJ2-7, with D perhaps TRBD1 or TRBD2 (5 bases each). V dropped 1 base and J dropped 1 base, with 8 bases sitting between them. Per the germline V gene, CDR1 is GTSNPN and CDR2 is SVGIG (reference sequence). This CDR3 is 13 amino acids long. Written as DNA, the CDR3 is TGTGCCTGGAGTGACGGGGCTTCCTACGAGCAGTACTTC. It is translated as CAWSDGASYEQYF. The full variable domain, with the rest looked up from reference TRBV30 and TRBJ2-7, is SQTIHQWPATLVQPVGSPLSLECTVEGTSNPNLYWYRQAAGRGLQLLFYSVGIGQISSEVPQNLSASRPQDRQFILSSKKLLLSDSGFYLCAWSDGASYEQYFGPGTRLTVT.

The chain carries TRBV3-1 and TRBJ1-1; 9 bases agree with TRBD1. Losses at the gene ends were 3 bases for V and 12 bases for J; bases not matched to a gene: 2. The CDR3 totals 11 residues. The germline gives CDR1 LGHDT, CDR2 YNNKEL (reference sequence). CDR3 residues: CASSHGQGTFF. For the CDR3, the DNA is TGTGCCAGCAGCCATGGACAGGGGACTTTCTTT.

The chain recombines TRBV4-1 with TRBJ1-5; D ambiguous. The CDR3 runs to 17 residues. Trimming took off 0 bases at V and 0 bases at J, with 12 bases between the two ends. Germline V gene sequence: CDR1 MGHRA, CDR2 YSYEKL. Written as DNA, the CDR3 is TGCGCCAGCAGCCAAGAATTTAAGGATTATAGCAATCAGCCCCAGCATTTT. Its translation: CASSQEFKDYSNQPQHF.

This chain links TRBV2 with TRBJ1-2; tentatively, D is TRBD1 (5 bases). Per the germline V gene, CDR1 is SNHLY and CDR2 is FYNNEI. This CDR3 spans 11 amino acids. Trimming cost V 3 bases and J 7 bases, with 6 bases left between them. The CDR3 DNA reads TGTGCCAGCAGTGATGGGGGTGGCTACACCTTC. This encodes CASSDGGGYTF.